Listed here are 5 T cell receptor beta chains from one sample, sequenced in a study of T cell responses to AZD1222 COVID-19 vaccine. Some clones are missing from TCRdb's copy, which holds only in-frame ones; the method was immunoSEQ multiplex PCR. The sample lists 90,000 to 100,000 clones, roughly 90% occurring once. Here the sequenced sample was peripheral blood, taken 28 days after the second AZD1222 dose. Receptors originate from an adult who received the AZD1222 COVID-19 vaccine.

The gene calls are TRBV6-5 and TRBJ1-3, with D possibly matching TRBD1 (5 bases). V lost 8 bases, J lost 4 bases, and 15 bases lay in between. Germline lookup yields CDR1 MNHEY and CDR2 SVGAGI. The CDR3 contains 14 residues. In nucleotides, the CDR3 is TGTGCCAGCGGGCCCCAGTGGGGCGGAAACACCATATATTTT. It translates to CASGPQWGGNTIYF.

This clone came up once. The V call is TRBV29-1, the J call TRBJ2-3, with D hard to call. The CDR3 runs to 11 residues. Germline values: CDR1 SQVTM, CDR2 ANQGSEA. The V end lost 3 bases, the J end lost 2 bases, and 3 bases lay between the germline ends. DNA for the CDR3: TGCAGCGTTGAGCTCACAGATACGCAGTATTTT. Translation: CSVELTDTQYF.

The J gene is TRBJ2-1, the V gene TRBV3-1 (or the pseudogene TRBV3-2); perhaps TRBD2 as D (5 bases). Germline CDR1 reads LGHDT; CDR2 reads YNNKEL (reference sequence). The CDR3 runs 13 residues. Trimming took off 2 bases at V and 5 bases at J, with 7 bases between the two ends. The CDR3: CASSQQEDNEQFF. The CDR3 DNA sequence: TGTGCCAGCAGCCAACAGGAGGACAATGAGCAGTTCTTC.

The V call is TRBV5-8, the J call TRBJ2-7; D gene ambiguous. Germline lookup yields CDR1 SGHTS and CDR2 YDEGEE. The CDR3 runs 13 residues. V lost 3 bases to trimming and J lost 1 base, with 8 bases between them. CDR3 nucleotides: TGTGCCAGCAGCTCGCTAGGTTCCTACGAGCAGTACTTC. Its protein is CASSSLGSYEQYF.

V usage is TRBV28 and J usage is TRBJ2-7; D gene unclear. Deletions cut 6 bases from V and 9 bases from J, with 12 bases between. Germline values: CDR1 MDHEN, CDR2 SYDVKM. This CDR3 contains 11 residues. The CDR3 DNA follows: TGTGCCAGCAGCGCCCCCAAAGGGCAGTACTTC. Protein: CASSAPKGQYF. The variable domain in full, completed from reference TRBV28 and TRBJ2-7, reads DVKVTQSSRYLVKRTGEKVFLECVQDMDHENMFWYRQDPGLGLRLIYFSYDVKMKEKGDIPEGYSVSREKKERFSLILESASTNQTSMYLCASSAPKGQYFGPGTRLTVT.